Listed here are 17 T cell receptor beta chains from one sample, sequenced in a study of early T cells in non-severe SARS-CoV-2 infection. TCRdb ran MiXCR on the 5' RACE reads and lists one entry per CDR3 protein. The sample lists under 85,000 distinct CDR3 sequences; roughly 13% were seen once. The specimen sequenced was whole blood. Receptors were obtained from an adult who was a healthcare worker with PCR-confirmed SARS-CoV-2 infection or an uninfected control (not recorded which).

This clonotype showed up just a few times. The rearrangement links TRBV4-2 to TRBJ1-2; D is uncertain. Germline V CDR1 and CDR2: LGHNA, YNFKEQ. This CDR3 region has 14 residues. Trimming cost V 4 bases and J 4 bases, with 13 bases left between them. The CDR3 protein is CASSPRTDGYGYTF. In DNA form, the CDR3 reads TGTGCCAGCAGCCCGAGGACGGACGGCTATGGCTACACCTTC.

This clonotype was recorded a few times. This chain connects TRBV4-1 to TRBJ2-1, with 8 bases lining up with TRBD2. The CDR3 has 15 residues. V shed 1 base, J shed 8 bases, and the junction held 7 bases outside the gene matches. Germline V gene sequence: CDR1 MGHRA, CDR2 YSYEKL. CDR3 sequence: CASSQVRAGVDEQFF. In DNA form, the CDR3 reads TGCGCCAGCAGCCAAGTTCGAGCGGGAGTCGATGAGCAGTTCTTC.

At least ten counts were recorded for this clonotype. The chain employs TRBV7-8 and TRBJ2-3; D is undetermined. This CDR3 is built from 16 residues. Deletions cut 1 base from V and 0 bases from J, with 11 bases between. Germline CDR1 SGHVS, CDR2 FQNEAQ. The CDR3 coding sequence is TGTGCCAGCAGCTTAGGGCAGCTCACTAGCACAGATACGCAGTATTTT. It codes for CASSLGQLTSTDTQYF.

This clonotype was observed a few times. V usage is TRBV7-9 and J usage is TRBJ2-5; 8 nucleotides align to TRBD2. Germline trimming cut 8 bases from V and 5 bases from J; bases unmatched to any gene: 4. This CDR3 contains 12 residues. CDR1 is SEHNR, CDR2 FQNEAQ, per germline (reference sequence). CDR3 sequence (DNA): TGTGCCAGCCAAGGCGGGGGGGAGACCCAGTACTTC. Protein: CASQGGGETQYF.

The chain carries TRBV19 and TRBJ2-3; a weak D match, TRBD1 (5 bases). V was pared by 4 bases and J by 5 bases, with 22 bases between. The CDR3 loop spans 17 amino acids. The germline V gene encodes CDR1 LNHDA and CDR2 SQIVND (reference sequence). The CDR3 nucleotides read TGTGCCAGTAGTACCAACCGTAGGCTGGGGCGGCAAGATACGCAGTATTTT. This gives the protein CASSTNRRLGRQDTQYF. Drawing the rest from reference TRBV19 and TRBJ2-3, the complete variable domain is DGGITQSPKYLFRKEGQNVTLSCEQNLNHDAMYWYRQDPGQGLRLIYYSQIVNDFQKGDIAEGYSVSREKKESFPLTVTSAQKNPTAFYLCASSTNRRLGRQDTQYFGPGTRLTVL.

The gene calls are TRBV29-1 and TRBJ2-1; TRBD1 matches 8 bases. V gave up 7 bases and J gave up 8 bases; unmatched junction bases: 4. From germline, CDR1 is SQVTM and CDR2 ANQGSEA. The length of the CDR3 is 11 residues. The CDR3 region has the DNA TGCAGCGGAGGACAGGGATATGAGCAGTTCTTC. Translation: CSGGQGYEQFF.

The chain combines TRBV30 with TRBJ2-1; 9 bases are shared with TRBD2. The CDR3 spans 16 residues. J gave up 1 base and V 3 bases, and 7 bases lay outside the gene matches. CDR1 and CDR2 from the germline V gene are GTSNPN and SVGIG (reference sequence). CDR3 DNA: TGTGCCTGGAGGGAACGAAGCGGGGGGTCCTACAATGAGCAGTTCTTC. It yields the protein CAWRERSGGSYNEQFF.

The sample holds a few counts of this clonotype. The rearrangement joins TRBV12-3 or TRBV12-4 to TRBJ2-7; maybe TRBD2 (6 bases). V was cut by 2 bases and J by 4 bases, with 27 bases left in between. The CDR3 runs to 19 residues. The CDR3 nucleotides are TGTGCCAGCAGTTTATCCCCCCTTTTGTTAGCGGCTCTAAGATACGAGCAGTACTTC. Amino acids: CASSLSPLLLAALRYEQYF.

This clonotype was seen many times. The chain carries TRBV12-3 or TRBV12-4 and TRBJ2-2; D is unresolved. This CDR3 spans 13 amino acids. V dropped 1 base and J dropped 5 bases, with 5 bases sitting between them. The CDR3 DNA follows: TGTGCCAGCAGTTTAGTCCGAACCGGGGAGCTGTTTTTT. It yields the protein CASSLVRTGELFF.

This chain joins TRBV11-3 and TRBJ1-2; 9 nucleotides agree with TRBD1. CDR1 SGHNT and CDR2 YENEEA come from the germline V gene. Trimming took 5 bases from V and 6 from J; bases not matched to a gene: 4. The CDR3 consists of 13 residues. CDR3 nucleotide sequence: TGTGCCAGCAGCCCCCGGACAGGGGATGGCTACACCTTC. It is translated as CASSPRTGDGYTF.

At least ten counts were recorded for this clonotype. The chain employs TRBV7-2 and TRBJ1-2, with 8 nucleotides matching TRBD1. Looked up from germline, CDR1 is SGHTA and CDR2 is FQGNSA. The V and J ends lost 5 bases and 5 bases, in that order; junction bases with no gene match: 13. This CDR3 spans 16 amino acids. As DNA, the CDR3 is TGTGCCAGCAGCATGCGGACAGGGTCGAGTGGATATGGCTACACCTTC. Translating gives CASSMRTGSSGYGYTF.

V gene TRBV3-1 combines with J gene TRBJ2-1, with 8 bases fitting TRBD1. The CDR3 runs 20 residues. With 2 bases clipped from V and 0 bases from J, the junction kept 15 bases outside the gene matches. Germline CDR1 and CDR2: LGHDT and YNNKEL (reference sequence). The CDR3 loop reads CASSQFRTGMPRLSYNEQFF. CDR3 nucleotide sequence: TGTGCCAGCAGCCAATTCCGGACAGGGATGCCCCGCCTCTCCTACAATGAGCAGTTCTTC.

This clonotype has only a few counts. The chain carries TRBV5-1 and TRBJ1-2, with D unresolved. V was shortened by 4 bases and J by 4 bases, with 14 bases between the two germline ends. Germline V gene lookup returns CDR1 SGHRS and CDR2 YFSETQ. The CDR3 covers 14 residues. The CDR3 protein is CASSPLAAAYGYTF. The CDR3 DNA sequence: TGCGCCAGCAGCCCTCTTGCGGCCGCCTATGGCTACACCTTC.

The chain links TRBV18 to TRBJ2-7; D uncertain. Trimming cost V 3 bases and J 7 bases, with 10 bases left between them. Germline V gene sequence: CDR1 KGHSH, CDR2 LQKENI. The CDR3 has 12 residues. The CDR3, as DNA: TGTGCCAGCTCACCTTTGGGGTGGGAGCAGTACTTC. This translates into CASSPLGWEQYF.

This clonotype was counted ten times or more. The CDR3 DNA reads TGTGCCAGCAGACGAAGCATGCTAGCGAGCACCGGGGAGCTGTTTTTT. Its translation is CASRRSMLASTGELFF. V and J are TRBV12-3 or TRBV12-4 and TRBJ2-2; maybe TRBD2 (6 bases). V lost 6 bases, J lost 4 bases, and 18 bases lay in between. CDR3 size: 16 residues.

The chain links TRBV5-1 to TRBJ2-1; TRBD2 agrees at 7 bases. The CDR3 extends over 15 amino acids. CDR1 SGHRS and CDR2 YFSETQ come from the germline V gene. Trimming cost V 3 bases and J 1 base; bases outside gene matches: 4. The CDR3 DNA is TGCGCCAGCAGCTCCACTAGCGCGTCCTACAATGAGCAGTTCTTC. The encoded protein is CASSSTSASYNEQFF.

Many counts were recorded for this clonotype. V is TRBV12-3 or TRBV12-4 and J is TRBJ1-6, with D unclear. Trimming took off 6 bases at V and 10 bases at J, with 19 bases between the two ends. The CDR3 runs to 15 residues. In DNA form, the CDR3 reads TGTGCCAGCAGAGCTTACGGGAGGGTTGGGTCACCCCTCCACTTT. It specifies CASRAYGRVGSPLHF.